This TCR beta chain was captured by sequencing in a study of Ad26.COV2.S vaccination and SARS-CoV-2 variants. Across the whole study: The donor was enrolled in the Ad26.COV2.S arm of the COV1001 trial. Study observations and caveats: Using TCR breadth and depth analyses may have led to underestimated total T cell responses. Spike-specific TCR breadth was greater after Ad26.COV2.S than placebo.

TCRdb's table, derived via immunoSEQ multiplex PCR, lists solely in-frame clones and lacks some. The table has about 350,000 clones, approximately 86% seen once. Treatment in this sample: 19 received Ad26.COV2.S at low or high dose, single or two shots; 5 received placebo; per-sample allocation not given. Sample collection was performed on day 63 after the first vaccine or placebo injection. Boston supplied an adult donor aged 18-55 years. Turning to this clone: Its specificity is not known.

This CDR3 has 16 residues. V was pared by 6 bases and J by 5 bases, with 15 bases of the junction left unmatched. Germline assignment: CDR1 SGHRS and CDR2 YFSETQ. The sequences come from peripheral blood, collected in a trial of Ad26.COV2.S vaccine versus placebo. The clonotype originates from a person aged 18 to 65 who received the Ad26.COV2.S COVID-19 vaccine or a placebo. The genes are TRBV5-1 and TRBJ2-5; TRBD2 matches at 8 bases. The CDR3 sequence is CASTQTSGGFGETQYF. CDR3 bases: TGCGCCAGCACCCAAACTAGCGGCGGATTCGGGGAGACCCAGTACTTC.